Below, 22 T cell receptor beta chains from the same sample are listed, as sequenced in a study of blood T cell repertoires in COVID-19. Measured with immunoSEQ multiplex PCR; TCRdb has only the in-frame clones, and not every one. The sample includes about 430,000 clones, about 90% of them seen just once. Material: peripheral blood. These receptors all stem from a man aged 18 to 29 with COVID-19, enrolled during active disease.

The genes are TRBV5-4 and TRBJ2-1; 7 nucleotides align to TRBD2. V lost 1 base, J lost 3 bases, and 4 bases stayed unmatched. Germline CDR1 SGHNT, CDR2 YYREEE (reference sequence). CDR3 length equals 15 residues. The CDR3 DNA is TGTGCCAGCAGCTTGTTTGCTAGCGGCTACAATGAGCAGTTCTTC. Translating gives CASSLFASGYNEQFF. Combining the CDR3 with reference TRBV5-4 and TRBJ2-1 gives the whole variable domain ETGVTQSPTHLIKTRGQQVTLRCSSQSGHNTVSWYQQALGQGPQFIFQYYREEENGRGNFPPRFSGLQFPNYSSELNVNALELDDSALYLCASSLFASGYNEQFFGPGTRLTVL.

V gene TRBV6-5 combines with J gene TRBJ2-7; 13 bases match TRBD2. Per germline, CDR1 MNHEY and CDR2 SVGAGI. V trimming: 10 bases; J trimming: 4 bases; junction bases outside the gene matches: 1. This CDR3 region has 12 residues. In DNA, the CDR3 is TGTGCCACGGGACTAGCGGGGTACGAGCAGTACTTC. This codes for CATGLAGYEQYF.

V is TRBV5-1 and J is TRBJ2-2, with 8 bases fitting TRBD1. The CDR3 extends over 19 amino acids. The junction had 17 bases not matched to a gene; V was cut back by 4 bases and J by 3 bases. Germline V gives CDR1 SGHRS, CDR2 YFSETQ. CDR3 region: CASSPRARGPLTDTGELFF. The CDR3 DNA reads TGCGCCAGCAGCCCAAGGGCCAGGGGGCCCTTGACTGACACCGGGGAGCTGTTTTTT.

The chain has TRBV5-1 and TRBJ2-1; D might be TRBD2 (5 bases). V gave up 5 bases and J gave up 8 bases, with 26 bases separating them. The CDR3 runs 17 residues. Germline CDR1 is SGHRS and CDR2 is YFSETQ. CDR3 region: CASRHNPTRGAMDEQFF. CDR3 DNA sequence: TGCGCCAGCAGACACAATCCAACTAGAGGTGCTATGGATGAGCAGTTCTTC.

The rearrangement joins TRBV2 to TRBJ2-3, with 8 bases fitting TRBD2. Germline-derived CDR1 and CDR2 are SNHLY and FYNNEI. V was pared by 3 bases and J by 1 base, with 3 bases of the junction left unmatched. The CDR3 is 15 amino acids. In DNA, the CDR3 is TGTGCCAGCAGTGAGTCGGGGGGGGGCACAGATACGCAGTATTTT. Translation: CASSESGGGTDTQYF.

This chain links TRBV5-1 with TRBJ2-1, with D hard to call. This CDR3 spans 12 amino acids. Germline-derived CDR1 and CDR2 are SGHRS and YFSETQ. V dropped 5 bases and J dropped 4 bases, with 7 bases sitting between them. For the CDR3, the DNA is TGCGCCAGCAGACAAGAATACAATGAGCAGTTCTTC. Its protein is CASRQEYNEQFF.

V usage is TRBV27 and J usage is TRBJ2-7; unclear D gene. This CDR3 has 13 amino acids. Between the trimmed V and J ends, which lost 5 bases and 3 bases, there was a span of 11 bases. Germline CDR1 is MNHEY and CDR2 is SMNVEV (reference sequence). CDR3 in DNA: TGTGCCAGCAGTCACTTTAAGTACTACGAGCAGTACTTC. Its protein product is CASSHFKYYEQYF.

The chain combines TRBV6-1 with TRBJ2-4, with TRBD2 matching over 7 bases. J was trimmed by 6 bases and V by 0 bases; bases with no gene match: 2. Germline CDR1 reads MNHNS; CDR2 reads SASEGT. This CDR3 is 14 amino acids long. The CDR3 nucleotides are TGTGCCAGCAGTGAAGCGGCTAGCGGAAACATTCAGTACTTC. Its translation is CASSEAASGNIQYF.

At least ten counts were recorded for this clone. V and J are TRBV5-8 and TRBJ2-3, with 8 nucleotides matching TRBD1. The V gene end was trimmed by 0 bases and the J gene end by 5 bases; junction bases not matched to a gene: 5. CDR1 and CDR2 (germline): SGHTS, YDEGEE. CDR3 size: 15 residues. CDR3 DNA sequence: TGTGCCAGCAGCTTGGGGCAGGGGGCGGGAGATACGCAGTATTTT. Translating it yields CASSLGQGAGDTQYF. Full variable domain (missing parts from reference TRBV5-8 and TRBJ2-3): EAGVTQSPTHLIKTRGQQATLRCSPISGHTSVYWYQQALGLGLQFLLWYDEGEERNRGNFPPRFSGRQFPNYSSELNVNALELEDSALYLCASSLGQGAGDTQYFGPGTRLTVL.

This clone appeared once. This chain joins TRBV12-3 or TRBV12-4 and TRBJ1-2; D gene uncertain. The CDR3 loop spans 13 amino acids. The V and J ends lost 3 bases and 7 bases respectively, with 12 bases between them. CDR3 protein: CASSFNRHSGYTF. The CDR3 DNA reads TGTGCCAGCAGTTTTAACCGGCACAGTGGCTACACCTTC.

The chain couples TRBV5-8 to TRBJ1-3; D is undetermined. Trimming removed 2 bases from V and 2 bases from J, with 11 bases in between. Germline assignment: CDR1 SGHTS and CDR2 YDEGEE. The CDR3 is 15 amino acids. The CDR3 nucleotides read TGTGCCAGCAGCTTATCGAGGGCGGCTGGAAACACCATATATTTT. It codes for CASSLSRAAGNTIYF. Variable domain in full (rest from reference TRBV5-8 and TRBJ1-3): EAGVTQSPTHLIKTRGQQATLRCSPISGHTSVYWYQQALGLGLQFLLWYDEGEERNRGNFPPRFSGRQFPNYSSELNVNALELEDSALYLCASSLSRAAGNTIYFGEGSWLTVV.

This rearrangement joins TRBV25-1 to TRBJ2-7, with D tentatively TRBD1 (6 bases). The germline V gene encodes CDR1 MGHDK and CDR2 SYGVNS. There are 14 residues in the CDR3. V was pared by 7 bases and J by 2 bases, with 15 bases between. In DNA form, the CDR3 reads TGTGCCAGCACCCCGGACAGCCCTCCCTACGAGCAGTACTTC. Its protein is CASTPDSPPYEQYF.

The chain is built from TRBV19 and TRBJ2-3; 7 bases agree with TRBD2. The junction had 15 bases not matched to a gene; V was cut back by 7 bases and J by 2 bases. There are 17 residues in the CDR3. Per germline, CDR1 LNHDA and CDR2 SQIVND (reference sequence). This chain's CDR3 is CASTPARVGGTTDTQYF. DNA for the CDR3: TGTGCCAGTACCCCTGCCAGGGTGGGGGGGACCACAGATACGCAGTATTTT. Full variable domain (missing parts from reference TRBV19 and TRBJ2-3): DGGITQSPKYLFRKEGQNVTLSCEQNLNHDAMYWYRQDPGQGLRLIYYSQIVNDFQKGDIAEGYSVSREKKESFPLTVTSAQKNPTAFYLCASTPARVGGTTDTQYFGPGTRLTVL.

The chain combines TRBV4-1 with TRBJ2-3, with D hard to call. This CDR3 comprises 14 residues. The V gene's germline CDR1 is MGHRA and CDR2 YSYEKL. V gave up 2 bases and J gave up 5 bases, with 11 bases separating them. This chain's CDR3 is CASSQQDRQDTQYF. In nucleotides, the CDR3 is TGCGCCAGCAGCCAACAGGATCGTCAAGATACGCAGTATTTT.

The CDR3 sequence is CASSLDGTGELFF. The CDR3 nucleotides are TGCGCCAGCAGCCTCGACGGGACCGGGGAGCTGTTTTTT. V is TRBV5-1 and J is TRBJ2-2; no definite D call. The CDR3 runs 13 residues. V was cut by 4 bases and J by 5 bases, with 9 bases left in between. Germline values: CDR1 SGHRS, CDR2 YFSETQ.

The CDR3 DNA follows: TGTGCCAGCAGAGTCGACAGCTCCTACGAGCAGTACTTC. It codes for CASRVDSSYEQYF. The J gene is TRBJ2-7, the V gene TRBV7-9, with D possibly TRBD1 on 5 matching bases. The V end was cut by 6 bases, the J end by 0 bases, with 9 bases between. The germline V gene has CDR1 SEHNR and CDR2 FQNEAQ (reference sequence). The CDR3 is 13 residues long.

The chain recombines TRBV5-6 with TRBJ2-7, with 7 bases lining up with TRBD1. V lost 3 bases and J lost 2; bases outside the gene matches: 2. This CDR3 is 13 amino acids long. In germline, CDR1 is SGHDT, CDR2 YYEEEE. This chain's CDR3 is CASSSQGAYEQYF. For the CDR3, the DNA is TGTGCCAGCAGCTCGCAGGGGGCCTACGAGCAGTACTTC.

The V and J genes are TRBV19 and TRBJ2-2; TRBD1 aligns across 7 bases. Unmatched junction bases numbered 3, after V lost 7 bases and J lost 4 bases. This CDR3 region has 13 residues. Germline assignment: CDR1 LNHDA and CDR2 SQIVND (reference sequence). CDR3 residues: CASNRGPTGELFF. The CDR3 bases are TGTGCCAGTAACAGGGGACCCACCGGGGAGCTGTTTTTT.

The CDR3 sequence is CASSDEYSKTGELFF. CDR3 nucleotides: TGTGCCAGCAGTGACGAATATAGTAAAACCGGGGAGCTGTTTTTT. The J gene is TRBJ2-2, the V gene TRBV25-1; D gene unclear. The CDR3 is made up of 15 amino acids. CDR1 MGHDK and CDR2 SYGVNS come from the germline V gene. Trimming removed 3 bases at V and 5 bases at J, with 13 bases between.

This clone was detected a few times. The chain carries TRBV2 and TRBJ1-2; 7 nucleotides agree with TRBD1. Germline CDR1 SNHLY, CDR2 FYNNEI. There are 17 residues in the CDR3. J gave up 4 bases and V 2 bases, and 13 bases lay outside the gene matches. The CDR3 protein is CASSEYEGRGWIYGYTF. The CDR3 DNA reads TGTGCCAGCAGTGAATATGAGGGCAGGGGGTGGATCTATGGCTACACCTTC. Supplemented by reference TRBV2 and TRBJ1-2, the full variable domain reads EPEVTQTPSHQVTQMGQEVILRCVPISNHLYFYWYRQILGQKVEFLVSFYNNEISEKSEIFDDQFSVERPDGSNFTLKIRSTKLEDSAMYFCASSEYEGRGWIYGYTFGSGTRLTVV.

The V call is TRBV6-4, the J call TRBJ2-1; a possible D gene is TRBD2 (6 bases). There are 15 residues in the CDR3. Germline V gives CDR1 MRHNA, CDR2 SNTAGT. Trimming removed 6 bases from V and 0 bases from J, with 12 bases in between. The CDR3 sequence: CASRTLASSYNEQFF. DNA for the CDR3: TGTGCCAGCAGAACTCTAGCGAGCTCCTACAATGAGCAGTTCTTC.

The V and J genes are TRBV7-9 and TRBJ2-6; weak D call: TRBD2 (6 bases). Between the trimmed V and J ends, which lost 8 bases and 0 bases, there was a span of 11 bases. This CDR3 comprises 15 residues. Germline V lookup: CDR1 SEHNR, CDR2 FQNEAQ (reference sequence). The CDR3 coding sequence is TGTGCCAGCCAACTAGCTAACTCTGGGGCCAACGTCCTGACTTTC. Translation: CASQLANSGANVLTF.